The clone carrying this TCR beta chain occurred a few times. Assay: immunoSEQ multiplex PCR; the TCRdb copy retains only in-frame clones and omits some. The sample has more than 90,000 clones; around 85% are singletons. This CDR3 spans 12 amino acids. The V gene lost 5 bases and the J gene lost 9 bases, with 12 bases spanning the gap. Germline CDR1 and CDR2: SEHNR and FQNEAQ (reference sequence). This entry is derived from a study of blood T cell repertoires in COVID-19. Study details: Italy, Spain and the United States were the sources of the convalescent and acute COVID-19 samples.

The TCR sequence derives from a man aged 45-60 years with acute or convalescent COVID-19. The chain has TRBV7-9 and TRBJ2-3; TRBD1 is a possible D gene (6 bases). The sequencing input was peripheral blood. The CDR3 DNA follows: TGTGCCAGCAGCGACAGGCCTCTGACGCAGTATTTT. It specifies CASSDRPLTQYF.